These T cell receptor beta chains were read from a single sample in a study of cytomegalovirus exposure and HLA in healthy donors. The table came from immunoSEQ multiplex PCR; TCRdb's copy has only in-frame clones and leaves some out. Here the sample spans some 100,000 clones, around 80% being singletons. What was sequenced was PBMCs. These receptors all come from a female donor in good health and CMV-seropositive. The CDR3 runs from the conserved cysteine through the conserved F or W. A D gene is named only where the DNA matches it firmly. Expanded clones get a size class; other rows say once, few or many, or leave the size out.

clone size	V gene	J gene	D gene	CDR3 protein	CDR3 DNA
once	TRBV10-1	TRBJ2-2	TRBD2	CASSSSLGTSGRGTGELFF	TGCGCCAGCAGCTCCTCCCTGGGGACTAGCGGGAGAGGGACCGGGGAGCTGTTTTTT
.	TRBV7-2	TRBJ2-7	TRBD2	CASSEAGLATGEQYF	TGTGCCAGCAGCGAAGCGGGACTAGCAACGGGGGAGCAGTACTTC
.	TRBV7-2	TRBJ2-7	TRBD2	CASSPSGGRANYEQYF	TGTGCCAGCAGCCCATCCGGCGGGAGGGCCAACTACGAGCAGTACTTC
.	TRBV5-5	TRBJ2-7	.	CASSLTGTTYEQYF	TGTGCCAGCAGCTTAACCGGGACAACCTACGAGCAGTACTTC
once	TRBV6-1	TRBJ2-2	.	CASSEALYTGELFF	TGTGCCAGCAGTGAAGCTCTGTACACCGGGGAGCTGTTTTTT
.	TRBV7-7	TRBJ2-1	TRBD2	CASSSPGLGGEQFF	TGTGCCAGCAGCTCTCCGGGACTAGGGGGTGAGCAGTTCTTC
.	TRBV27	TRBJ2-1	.	CASSFKRRGYNEQFF	TGTGCCAGCAGTTTTAAGCGCCGGGGGTACAATGAGCAGTTCTTC
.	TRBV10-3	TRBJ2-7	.	CAISNPTSTEQYF	TGTGCCATCAGTAATCCGACTAGTACCGAGCAGTACTTC
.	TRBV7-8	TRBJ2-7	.	CASSLRETNFEQYF	TGTGCCAGCAGCTTACGGGAGACCAATTTCGAGCAGTACTTC
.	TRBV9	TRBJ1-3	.	CASSVTGSNSGNTIYF	TGTGCCAGCAGCGTAACAGGGTCTAACTCTGGAAACACCATATATTTT
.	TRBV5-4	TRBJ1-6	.	CASSLDPIADSPLHF	TGTGCCAGCAGCTTGGATCCCATTGCGGATTCACCCCTCCACTTT
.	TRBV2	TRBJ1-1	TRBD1	CASNDRAANTEAFF	TGTGCCAGCAACGACAGGGCGGCGAACACTGAAGCTTTCTTT
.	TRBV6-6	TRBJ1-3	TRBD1	CASSTRRTGTDTIYF	TGTGCCAGCAGTACTCGTCGGACAGGGACGGACACCATATATTTT
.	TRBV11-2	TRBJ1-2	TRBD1	CASSSTKGALNYGYTF	TGTGCCAGCAGCTCTACCAAGGGGGCCCTTAACTATGGCTACACCTTC
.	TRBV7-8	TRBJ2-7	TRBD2	CASRPPLREGLNEQYF	TGTGCCAGCAGACCCCCCCTGCGGGAGGGCCTCAACGAGCAGTACTTC
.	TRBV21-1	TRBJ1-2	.	CASSKTGWDYGYTF	TGTGCCAGCAGCAAAACGGGGTGGGACTATGGCTACACCTTC
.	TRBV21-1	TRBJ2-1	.	CASSKEGTSGRRTTKGKQFF	TGTGCCAGCAGCAAAGAGGGAACTAGCGGGAGACGGACCACAAAAGGGAAGCAGTTCTTC
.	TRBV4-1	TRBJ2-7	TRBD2	CASSQDGGVAWEQYF	TGCGCCAGCAGCCAAGATGGGGGGGTGGCGTGGGAGCAGTACTTC
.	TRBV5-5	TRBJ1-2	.	CASSPLDREYGYTF	TGTGCCAGCAGCCCTCTGGACAGAGAGTATGGCTACACCTTC
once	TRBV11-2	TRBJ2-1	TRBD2	CASSDIAGLNEQFF	TGTGCCAGCAGCGATATAGCGGGACTCAATGAGCAGTTCTTC
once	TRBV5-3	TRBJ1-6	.	CARSLLRVTGESPLHF	TGTGCCAGAAGCTTGCTGAGAGTAACAGGAGAATCACCCCTCCACTTT
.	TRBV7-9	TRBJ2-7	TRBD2	CASSGRLAGGGSYEQYF	TGTGCCAGCAGTGGTCGCCTAGCGGGAGGGGGGTCCTACGAGCAGTACTTC
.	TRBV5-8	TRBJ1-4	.	CASSTGQPGEKLFF	TGTGCCAGCAGCACAGGACAGCCGGGGGAAAAACTGTTTTTT
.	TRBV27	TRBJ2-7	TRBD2	CASSVTLAGRDEQYF	TGTGCCAGCAGTGTCACACTAGCGGGAAGGGACGAGCAGTACTTC
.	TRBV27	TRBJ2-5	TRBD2	CASSPGTTNQETQYF	TGTGCCAGCAGTCCCGGGACTACTAACCAAGAGACCCAGTACTTC
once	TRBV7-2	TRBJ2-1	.	CASREDPGSNEQFF	TGTGCCAGCAGGGAGGACCCGGGGAGCAATGAGCAGTTCTTC
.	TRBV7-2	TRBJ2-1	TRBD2	CASRSSGGVSYYNEQFF	TGTGCCAGCAGATCCAGCGGGGGCGTCTCCTACTACAATGAGCAGTTCTTC
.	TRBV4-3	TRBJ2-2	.	CASSQDIGGGELFF	TGCGCCAGCAGCCAAGATATCGGCGGCGGGGAGCTGTTTTTT
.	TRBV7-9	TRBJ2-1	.	CASSFEPTGRSSYNEQFF	TGTGCCAGCAGCTTCGAGCCTACAGGGCGAAGCTCCTACAATGAGCAGTTCTTC
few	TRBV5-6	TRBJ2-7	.	CASSRAISEQYF	TGTGCCAGCAGCCGCGCTATTTCCGAGCAGTACTTC
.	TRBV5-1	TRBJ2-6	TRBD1	CASSIRTGDLGGANVLTF	TGCGCCAGCAGCATCCGGACAGGGGACCTTGGAGGGGCCAACGTCCTGACTTTC
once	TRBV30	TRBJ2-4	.	CAWSPWGQGAKNIQYF	TGTGCCTGGAGTCCGTGGGGGCAAGGAGCCAAAAACATTCAGTACTTC